These 2 T cell receptor beta chains were all obtained from the same sample, sequenced in a study of glioma-infiltrating T cells. The iRepertoire nested amplicon-rescue multiplex PCR amplified TCR alpha and beta CDR3s from RNA. Via MiXCR, TCRdb re-called the multiplex PCR reads, giving one row per CDR3 protein. The profile covers over 130,000 distinct CDR3 sequences, with about 39% appearing a single time and over 15% taken by the ten largest. Specimen: glioma tissue, nonneoplastic brain tissue, or PBMCs (not recorded which). The receptors shown here come from a human donor with low-grade glioma or glioblastoma, undergoing nonglioma brain surgery, or in good health (not recorded which).

This clonotype appeared a few times. This chain joins TRBV25-1 and TRBJ1-1, with TRBD1 matching over 7 bases. The CDR3 consists of 16 residues. The junction had 16 bases not matched to a gene; V was cut back by 7 bases and J by 5 bases. CDR1 MGHDK and CDR2 SYGVNS come from the germline V gene. CDR3 amino acids: CASTGNHATGRTEAFF. The DNA for the CDR3 is TGTGCCAGCACCGGCAATCATGCGACAGGGCGGACTGAAGCTTTCTTT.

This clonotype was counted a few times. This sequence joins TRBV28 and TRBJ1-1; a weak D match, TRBD1 (5 bases). V lost 2 bases and J lost 6, with 13 bases in between. The CDR3 totals 14 residues. The germline gives CDR1 MDHEN, CDR2 SYDVKM. CDR3 bases: TGTGCCAGCAGTTTAGCATCAGGGTGGTCTGAAGCTTTCTTT. It codes for CASSLASGWSEAFF.